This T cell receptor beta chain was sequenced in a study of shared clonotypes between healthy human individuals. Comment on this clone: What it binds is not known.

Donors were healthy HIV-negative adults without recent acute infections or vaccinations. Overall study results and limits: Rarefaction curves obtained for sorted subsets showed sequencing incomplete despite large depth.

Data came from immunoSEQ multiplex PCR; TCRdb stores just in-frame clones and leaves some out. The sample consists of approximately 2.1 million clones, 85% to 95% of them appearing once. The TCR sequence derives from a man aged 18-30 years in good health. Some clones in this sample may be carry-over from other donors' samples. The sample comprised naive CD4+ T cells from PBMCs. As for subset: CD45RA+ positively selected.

CDR3 sequence reads: CASSFGTSGRAPIQYF. CDR3 coding DNA: TGTGCCAGCAGTTTCGGGACTAGCGGGAGGGCCCCCATTCAGTACTTC. This chain joins TRBV28 and TRBJ2-4; 16 positions agree with TRBD2. Trimming took 3 bases from V and 9 from J; bases not matched to a gene: 5. The V gene's germline CDR1 is MDHEN and CDR2 SYDVKM. This CDR3 contains 16 residues.